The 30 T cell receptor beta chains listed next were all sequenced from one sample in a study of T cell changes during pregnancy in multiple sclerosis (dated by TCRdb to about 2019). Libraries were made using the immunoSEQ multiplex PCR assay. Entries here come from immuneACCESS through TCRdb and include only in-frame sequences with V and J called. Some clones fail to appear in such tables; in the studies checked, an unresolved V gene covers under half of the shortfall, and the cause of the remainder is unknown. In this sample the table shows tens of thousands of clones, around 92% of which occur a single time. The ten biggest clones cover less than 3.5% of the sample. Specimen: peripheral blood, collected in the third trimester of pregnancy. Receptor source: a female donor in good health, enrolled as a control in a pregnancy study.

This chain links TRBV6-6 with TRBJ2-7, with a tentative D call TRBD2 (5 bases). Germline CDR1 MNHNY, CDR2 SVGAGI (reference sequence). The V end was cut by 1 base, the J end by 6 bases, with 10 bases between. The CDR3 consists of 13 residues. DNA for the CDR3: TGTGCCAGCAGTTACTGGGAGTCCCTCGAGCAGTACTTC. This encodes CASSYWESLEQYF.

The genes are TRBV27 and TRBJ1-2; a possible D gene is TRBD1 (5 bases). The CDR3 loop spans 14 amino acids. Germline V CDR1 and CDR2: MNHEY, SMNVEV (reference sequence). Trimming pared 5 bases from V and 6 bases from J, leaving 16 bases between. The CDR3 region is CASSELQGLNGYTF. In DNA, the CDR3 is TGTGCCAGCAGTGAACTGCAGGGACTGAATGGCTACACCTTC.

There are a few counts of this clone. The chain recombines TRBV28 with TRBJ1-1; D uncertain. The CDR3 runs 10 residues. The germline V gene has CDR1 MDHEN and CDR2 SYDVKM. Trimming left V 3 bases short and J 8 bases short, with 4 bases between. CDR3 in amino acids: CASSFREAFF. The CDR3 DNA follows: TGTGCCAGCAGTTTTAGAGAAGCTTTCTTT.

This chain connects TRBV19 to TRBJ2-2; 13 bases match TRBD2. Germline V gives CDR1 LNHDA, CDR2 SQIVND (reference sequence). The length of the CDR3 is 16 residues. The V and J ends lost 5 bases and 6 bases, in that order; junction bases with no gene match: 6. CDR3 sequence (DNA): TGTGCCAGTAGTGCCAGACTAGCGGGGGGTTCCGGGGAGCTGTTTTTT. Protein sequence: CASSARLAGGSGELFF.

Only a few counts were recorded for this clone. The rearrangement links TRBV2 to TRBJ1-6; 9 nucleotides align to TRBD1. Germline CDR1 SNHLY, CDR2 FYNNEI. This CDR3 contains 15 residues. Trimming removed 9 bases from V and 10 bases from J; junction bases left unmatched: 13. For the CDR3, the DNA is TGTGCCAGTCGCCCTCGCCGGGACAGGGCATCACCCCTCCACTTT. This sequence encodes CASRPRRDRASPLHF.

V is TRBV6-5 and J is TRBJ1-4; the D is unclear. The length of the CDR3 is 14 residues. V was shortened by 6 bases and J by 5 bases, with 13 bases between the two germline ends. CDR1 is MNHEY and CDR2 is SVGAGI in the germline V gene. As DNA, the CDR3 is TGTGCCAGCAGGGAGCAGAACTTGAATGAAAAACTGTTTTTT. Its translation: CASREQNLNEKLFF.

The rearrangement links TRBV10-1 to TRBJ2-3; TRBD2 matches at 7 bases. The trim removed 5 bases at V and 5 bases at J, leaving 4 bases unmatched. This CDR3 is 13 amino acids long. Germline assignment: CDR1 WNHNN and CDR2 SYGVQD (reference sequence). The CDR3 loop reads CASSREALDTQYF. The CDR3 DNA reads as TGCGCCAGCAGTCGGGAGGCTTTAGATACGCAGTATTTT.

The CDR3: CASSPPHSSGNTIYF. The CDR3 region has the DNA TGTGCCAGCAGCCCCCCCCACAGTTCTGGAAACACCATATATTTT. V usage is TRBV6-6 and J usage is TRBJ1-3; D unresolved. The CDR3 covers 15 residues. Germline CDR1 MNHNY, CDR2 SVGAGI (reference sequence). Deletions cut 6 bases from V and 1 base from J, with 13 bases between.

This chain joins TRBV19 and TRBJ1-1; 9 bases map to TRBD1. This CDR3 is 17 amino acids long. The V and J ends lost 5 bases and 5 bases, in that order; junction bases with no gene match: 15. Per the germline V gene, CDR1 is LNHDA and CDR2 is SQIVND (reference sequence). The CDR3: CASSVRTGDDRWTEAFF. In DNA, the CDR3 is TGTGCCAGTAGTGTCCGGACAGGGGACGACCGATGGACTGAAGCTTTCTTT.

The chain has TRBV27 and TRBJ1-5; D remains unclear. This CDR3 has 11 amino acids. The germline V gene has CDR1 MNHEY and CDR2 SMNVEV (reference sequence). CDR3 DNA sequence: TGTGCAGCGGGGTGGGATCAGCCCCAGCATTTT. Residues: CAAGWDQPQHF.

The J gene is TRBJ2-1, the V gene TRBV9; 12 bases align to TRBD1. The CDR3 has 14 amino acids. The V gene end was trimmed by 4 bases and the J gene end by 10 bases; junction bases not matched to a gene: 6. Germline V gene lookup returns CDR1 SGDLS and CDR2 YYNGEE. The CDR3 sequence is CASSPGQGAGEQFF. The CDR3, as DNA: TGTGCCAGCAGCCCGGGACAGGGGGCAGGGGAGCAGTTCTTC.

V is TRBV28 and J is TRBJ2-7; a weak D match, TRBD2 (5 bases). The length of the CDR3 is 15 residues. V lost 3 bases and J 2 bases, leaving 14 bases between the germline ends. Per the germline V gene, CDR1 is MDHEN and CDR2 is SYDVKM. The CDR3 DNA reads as TGTGCCAGCAGTTTTGTCAGCGGTCCCCCCTACGAGCAGTACTTC. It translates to CASSFVSGPPYEQYF.

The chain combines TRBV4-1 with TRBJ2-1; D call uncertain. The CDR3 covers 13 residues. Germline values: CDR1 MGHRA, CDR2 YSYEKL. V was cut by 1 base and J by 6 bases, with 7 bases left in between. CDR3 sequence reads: CASSQGTSNEQFF. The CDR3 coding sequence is TGCGCCAGCAGCCAAGGAACCAGCAATGAGCAGTTCTTC.

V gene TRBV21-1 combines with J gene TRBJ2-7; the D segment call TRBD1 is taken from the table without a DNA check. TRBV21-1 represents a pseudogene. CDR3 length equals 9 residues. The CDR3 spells CATADRENF. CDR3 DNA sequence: TGTGCCACCGCGGACAGGGAAAACTTC.

The CDR3 loop reads CSVAPRTGVYGYTF. DNA of the CDR3: TGCAGCGTGGCCCCTCGGACAGGGGTCTATGGCTACACCTTC. The V and J genes are TRBV29-1 and TRBJ1-2, with 9 positions matching TRBD1. The V gene's germline CDR1 is SQVTM and CDR2 ANQGSEA. CDR3 length equals 14 residues. J gave up 4 bases and V 6 bases, and 9 bases lay outside the gene matches. Full variable domain (outside the CDR3, taken from reference TRBV29-1 and TRBJ1-2): SAVISQKPSRDICQRGTSLTIQCQVDSQVTMMFWYRQQPGQSLTLIATANQGSEATYESGFVIDKFPISRPNLTFSTLTVSNMSPEDSSIYLCSVAPRTGVYGYTFGSGTRLTVV.

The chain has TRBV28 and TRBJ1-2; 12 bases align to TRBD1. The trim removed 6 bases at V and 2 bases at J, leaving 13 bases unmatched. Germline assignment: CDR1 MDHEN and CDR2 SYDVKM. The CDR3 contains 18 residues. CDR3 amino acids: CASSSMVGQGAWNYGYTF. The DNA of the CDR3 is TGTGCCAGCAGCTCCATGGTGGGACAGGGGGCATGGAACTATGGCTACACCTTC.

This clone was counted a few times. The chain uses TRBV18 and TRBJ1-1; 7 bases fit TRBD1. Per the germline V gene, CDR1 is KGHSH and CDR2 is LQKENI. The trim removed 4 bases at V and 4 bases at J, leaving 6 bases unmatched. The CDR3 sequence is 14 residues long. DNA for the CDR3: TGTGCCAGCTCACTCGACAGGGCGGGCACTGAAGCTTTCTTT. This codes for CASSLDRAGTEAFF.

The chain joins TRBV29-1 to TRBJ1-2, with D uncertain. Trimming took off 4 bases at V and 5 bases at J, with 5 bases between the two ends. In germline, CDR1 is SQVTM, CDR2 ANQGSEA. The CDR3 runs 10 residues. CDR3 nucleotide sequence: TGCAGCGTTGGAGGATATGGCTACACCTTC. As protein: CSVGGYGYTF.

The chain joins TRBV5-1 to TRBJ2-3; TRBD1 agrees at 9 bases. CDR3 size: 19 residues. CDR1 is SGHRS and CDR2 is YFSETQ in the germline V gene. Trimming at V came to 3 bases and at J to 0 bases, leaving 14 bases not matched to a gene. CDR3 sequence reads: CASSSQRTGGRFSTDTQYF. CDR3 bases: TGCGCCAGCAGCTCACAACGTACAGGGGGCAGGTTTAGCACAGATACGCAGTATTTT.

CDR3 DNA: TGCGCCAGCAGCTTTTCGGGGTATGGCTACACCTTC. Translation: CASSFSGYGYTF. The chain uses TRBV4-3 and TRBJ1-2; D ambiguous. From germline, CDR1 is LGHNA and CDR2 YSLEER. This CDR3 has 12 residues. V was pared by 5 bases and J by 5 bases, with 9 bases between.

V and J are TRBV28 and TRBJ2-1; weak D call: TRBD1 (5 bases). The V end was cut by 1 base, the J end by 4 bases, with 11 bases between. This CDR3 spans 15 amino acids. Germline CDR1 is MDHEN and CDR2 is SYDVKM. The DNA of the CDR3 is TGTGCCAGCAGTTTATTAGGCCAGGGTTACAATGAGCAGTTCTTC. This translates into CASSLLGQGYNEQFF.

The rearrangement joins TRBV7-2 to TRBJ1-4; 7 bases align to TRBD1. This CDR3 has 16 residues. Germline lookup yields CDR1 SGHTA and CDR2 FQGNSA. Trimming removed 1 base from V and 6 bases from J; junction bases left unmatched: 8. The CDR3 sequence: CASSLELQGEDEKLFF. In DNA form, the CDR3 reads TGTGCCAGCAGCTTAGAACTCCAGGGGGAGGATGAAAAACTGTTTTTT.

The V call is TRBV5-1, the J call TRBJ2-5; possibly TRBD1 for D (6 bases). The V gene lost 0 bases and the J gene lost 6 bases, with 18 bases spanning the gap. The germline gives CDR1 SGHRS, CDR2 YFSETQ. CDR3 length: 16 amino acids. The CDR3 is CASSLGARGGQQTQYF. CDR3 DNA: TGCGCCAGCAGCTTGGGGGCCCGAGGGGGACAACAGACCCAGTACTTC.

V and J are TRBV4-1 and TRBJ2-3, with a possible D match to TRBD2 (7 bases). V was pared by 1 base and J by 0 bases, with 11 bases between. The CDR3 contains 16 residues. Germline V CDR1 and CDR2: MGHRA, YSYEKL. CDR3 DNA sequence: TGCGCCAGCAGCCAAGTGGCGGGGGCAAGCACAGATACGCAGTATTTT. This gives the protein CASSQVAGASTDTQYF.

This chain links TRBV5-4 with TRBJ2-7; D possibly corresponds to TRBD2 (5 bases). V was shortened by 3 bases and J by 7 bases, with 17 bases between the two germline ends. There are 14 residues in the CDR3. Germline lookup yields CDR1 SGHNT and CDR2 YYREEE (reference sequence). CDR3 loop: CASSYGGQRREQYF. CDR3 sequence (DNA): TGTGCCAGCAGCTATGGAGGCCAGCGACGGGAGCAGTACTTC.

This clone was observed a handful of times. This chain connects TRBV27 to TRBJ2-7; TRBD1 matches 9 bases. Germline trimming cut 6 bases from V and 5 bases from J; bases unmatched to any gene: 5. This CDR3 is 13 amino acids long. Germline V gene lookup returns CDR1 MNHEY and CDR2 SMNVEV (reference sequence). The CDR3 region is CASSTGGLDEQYF. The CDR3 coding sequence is TGTGCCAGCAGCACAGGGGGCTTGGACGAGCAGTACTTC.

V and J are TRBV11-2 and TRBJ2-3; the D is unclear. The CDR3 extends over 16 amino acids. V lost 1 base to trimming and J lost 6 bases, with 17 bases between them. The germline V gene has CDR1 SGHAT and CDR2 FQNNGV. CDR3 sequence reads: CASSLGAGRLGDTQYF. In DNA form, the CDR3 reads TGTGCCAGCAGCTTAGGAGCCGGCCGGCTCGGGGATACGCAGTATTTT. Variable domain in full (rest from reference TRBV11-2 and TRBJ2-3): EAGVAQSPRYKIIEKRQSVAFWCNPISGHATLYWYQQILGQGPKLLIQFQNNGVVDDSQLPKDRFSAERLKGVDSTLKIQPAKLEDSAVYLCASSLGAGRLGDTQYFGPGTRLTVL.

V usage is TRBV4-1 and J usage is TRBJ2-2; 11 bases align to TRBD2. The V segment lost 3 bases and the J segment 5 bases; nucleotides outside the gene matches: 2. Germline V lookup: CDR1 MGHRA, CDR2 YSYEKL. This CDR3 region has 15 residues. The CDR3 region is CASSQRLAGTGELFF. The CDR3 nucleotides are TGCGCCAGCAGCCAGCGACTAGCGGGGACCGGGGAGCTGTTTTTT.

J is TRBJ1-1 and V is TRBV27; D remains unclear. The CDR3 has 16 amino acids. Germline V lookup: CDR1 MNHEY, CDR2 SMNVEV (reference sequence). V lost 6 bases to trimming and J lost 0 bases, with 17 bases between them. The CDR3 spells CASSFSGSIMNTEAFF. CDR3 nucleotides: TGTGCCAGCAGCTTCTCGGGATCAATCATGAACACTGAAGCTTTCTTT.

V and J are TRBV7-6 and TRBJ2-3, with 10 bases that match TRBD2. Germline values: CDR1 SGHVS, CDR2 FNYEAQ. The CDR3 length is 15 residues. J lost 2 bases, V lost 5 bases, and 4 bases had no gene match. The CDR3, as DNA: TGTGCCAGCAGCCCTAGCGGGGGAAACACAGATACGCAGTATTTT. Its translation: CASSPSGGNTDTQYF.